This T cell receptor beta chain is drawn from a study of T-cell reconstitution after alpha-beta-depleted transplantation in children (dated by TCRdb to 2015 to 2016). As for the study more broadly: Using TCR repertoire profiling, the study quantitatively followed how T-cell immune reconstitution unfolded in children after TCRalphabeta/CD19-depleted allogeneic hematopoietic cell transplantation.

Trimming at the junction amounts to 2 bases on V and 6 bases on J, and the germline ends lie 13 bases apart. The CDR1 and CDR2 encoded by the germline V gene are MNHEY and SVGAGI. From cysteine to phenylalanine, the CDR3 is 15 amino acids long. Only CDR3 DNA remains: 45 bases, in frame from the first base. Library method: PCR. Data came from an Illumina HiSeq 2500. To normalize quantification of the TCRbeta repertoire, the TCR libraries were built with molecular barcoding that relied on unique molecular identifiers. TCRdb passed the public sequencing reads through fastp at Q25 and MiXCR, retaining productive beta sequences. A single entry per CDR3 protein holds the most common genes and DNA from its merged rows. The sample profile shows about 500,000 distinct CDR3 sequences; 30% to 35% of them were found once. 2% to 2.5% of the sample rests with the top ten. As to this clonotype: Its antigen has not been determined. It has no much larger one-base neighbor in the sample; base qualities were not kept.

The chain links TRBV6-5 with TRBJ2-2; the D region is possibly TRBD1 or TRBD2, each matching across 5 bases. The sequence came from a human donor who donated a stem cell graft to a child with aplastic anemia. The sample here was PBMCs from the stem cell graft donor, taken from the stem cell graft. CDR3 loop: CASSYEATGPGELFF. DNA sequence: TGTGCCAGCAGTTACGAGGCCACGGGGCCCGGGGAGCTGTTTTTT.